Reported below is one TCR beta chain. Its antigen is not identified. These donors were members of the roughly 120-subject validation cohort, a group separate from the approximately 670-subject first cohort. Here immunoSEQ multiplex PCR was the method, and the copy in TCRdb shows in-frame clones only, minus some. In the table there are over 45,000 clones, 90% to 95% of which are singletons. The V end lost 6 bases, the J end lost 9 bases, and 25 bases lay between the germline ends. Germline V CDR1 and CDR2: SQVTM, ANQGSEA. The CDR3 runs 15 residues. This sample stems from a study of cytomegalovirus exposure and HLA in healthy donors. Overall study: The platform used for the 120 or so validation repertoires matched that of the 500 to 850 first-cohort repertoires, a later analysis reported.

Findings of the study overall: TCR beta chains numbering 150 to 200 were designated cytomegalovirus-associated. Researchers reported that a few CMV-associated chains were confirmed in vitro as CMV antigen-specific.

This chain uses TRBV29-1 with TRBJ2-3; a weak D match, TRBD2 (6 bases). The material sequenced was PBMCs. This TCR was recovered from a young woman in good health and CMV-seronegative. The CDR3 coding sequence is TGCAGCGTCCGCCCCCCACCGGGAGACGGTCGCACGCAGTATTTT. Residues: CSVRPPPGDGRTQYF.